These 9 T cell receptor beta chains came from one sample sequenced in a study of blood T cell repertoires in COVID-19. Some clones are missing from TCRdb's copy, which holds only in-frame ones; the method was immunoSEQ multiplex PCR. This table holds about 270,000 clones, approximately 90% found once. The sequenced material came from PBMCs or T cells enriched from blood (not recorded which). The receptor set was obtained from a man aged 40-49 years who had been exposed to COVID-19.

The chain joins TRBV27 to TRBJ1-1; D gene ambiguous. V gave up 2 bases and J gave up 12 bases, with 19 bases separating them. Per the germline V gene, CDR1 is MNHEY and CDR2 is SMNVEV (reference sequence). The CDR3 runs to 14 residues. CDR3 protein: CASSLTIGSGFTFF. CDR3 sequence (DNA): TGTGCCAGCAGTTTAACCATCGGCTCCGGGTTTACTTTCTTT.

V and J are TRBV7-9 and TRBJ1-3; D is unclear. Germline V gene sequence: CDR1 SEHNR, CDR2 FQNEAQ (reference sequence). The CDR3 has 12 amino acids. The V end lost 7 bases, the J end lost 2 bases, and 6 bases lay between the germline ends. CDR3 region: CASTSPGNTIYF. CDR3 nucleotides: TGTGCCAGCACCTCTCCTGGAAACACCATATATTTT.

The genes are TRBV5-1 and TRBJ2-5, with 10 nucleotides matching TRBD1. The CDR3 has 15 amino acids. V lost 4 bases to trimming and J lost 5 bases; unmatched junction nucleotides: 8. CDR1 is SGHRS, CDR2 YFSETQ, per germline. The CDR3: CASSRQGASTETQYF. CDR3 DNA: TGCGCCAGCAGCCGACAGGGGGCAAGTACGGAGACCCAGTACTTC.

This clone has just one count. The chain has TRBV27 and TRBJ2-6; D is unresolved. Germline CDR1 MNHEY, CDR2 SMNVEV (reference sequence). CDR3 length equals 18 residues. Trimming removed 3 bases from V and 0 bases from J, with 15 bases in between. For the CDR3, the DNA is TGTGCCAGCAGTTTTTGGGTGCCAAGCGCCTCTGGGGCCAACGTCCTGACTTTC. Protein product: CASSFWVPSASGANVLTF.

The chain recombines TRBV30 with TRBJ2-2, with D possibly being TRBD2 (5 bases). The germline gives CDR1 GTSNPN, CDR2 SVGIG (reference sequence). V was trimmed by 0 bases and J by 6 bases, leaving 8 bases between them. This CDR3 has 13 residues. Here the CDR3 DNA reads TGTGCCTGGAGTGTCACTAGATCCGGGGAGCTGTTTTTT. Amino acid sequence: CAWSVTRSGELFF.

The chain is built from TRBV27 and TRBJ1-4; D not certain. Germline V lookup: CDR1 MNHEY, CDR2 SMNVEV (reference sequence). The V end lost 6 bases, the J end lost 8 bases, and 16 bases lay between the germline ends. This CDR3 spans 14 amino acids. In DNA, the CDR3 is TGTGCCAGCAGCAGGAGAGGGTCGGGGGAAAAACTGTTTTTT. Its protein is CASSRRGSGEKLFF.

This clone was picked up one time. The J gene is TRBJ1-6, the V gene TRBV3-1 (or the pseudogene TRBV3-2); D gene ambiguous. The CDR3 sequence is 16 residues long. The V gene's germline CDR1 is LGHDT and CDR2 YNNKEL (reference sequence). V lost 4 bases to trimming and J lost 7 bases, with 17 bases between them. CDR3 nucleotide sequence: TGTGCCAGCAGCCCCCAGGTGGAGGCTGGAAATTCACCCCTCCACTTT. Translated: CASSPQVEAGNSPLHF.

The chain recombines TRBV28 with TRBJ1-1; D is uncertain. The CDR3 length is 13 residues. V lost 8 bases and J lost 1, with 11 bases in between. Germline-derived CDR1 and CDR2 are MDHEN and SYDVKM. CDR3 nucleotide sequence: TGTGCCAGCGTCCGAGCGGGGAACACTGAAGCTTTCTTT. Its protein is CASVRAGNTEAFF.

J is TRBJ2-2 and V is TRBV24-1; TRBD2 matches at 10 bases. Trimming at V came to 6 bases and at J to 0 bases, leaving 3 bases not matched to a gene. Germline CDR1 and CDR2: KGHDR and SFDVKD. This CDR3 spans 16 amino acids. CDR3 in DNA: TGTGCCACCAGTCGTCTAGCGGGAGCGAACACCGGGGAGCTGTTTTTT. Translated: CATSRLAGANTGELFF.